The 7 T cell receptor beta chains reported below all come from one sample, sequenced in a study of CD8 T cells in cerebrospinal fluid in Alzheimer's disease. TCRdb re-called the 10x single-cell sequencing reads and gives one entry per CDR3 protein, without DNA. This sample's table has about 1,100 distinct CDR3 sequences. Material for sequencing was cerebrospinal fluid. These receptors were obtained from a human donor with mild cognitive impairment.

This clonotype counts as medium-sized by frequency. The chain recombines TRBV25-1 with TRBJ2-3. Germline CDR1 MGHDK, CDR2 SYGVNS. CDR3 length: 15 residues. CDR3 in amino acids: CASSESYSRTDTQYF.

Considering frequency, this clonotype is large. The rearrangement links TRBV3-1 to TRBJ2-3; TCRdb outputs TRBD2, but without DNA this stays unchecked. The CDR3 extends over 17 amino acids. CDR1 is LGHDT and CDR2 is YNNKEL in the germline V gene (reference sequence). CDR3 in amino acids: CASSPSHSGGDTDTQYF.

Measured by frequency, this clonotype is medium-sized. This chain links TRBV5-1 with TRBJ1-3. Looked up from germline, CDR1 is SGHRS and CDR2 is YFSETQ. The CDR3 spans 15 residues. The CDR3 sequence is CASSLVGDSGNTIYF.

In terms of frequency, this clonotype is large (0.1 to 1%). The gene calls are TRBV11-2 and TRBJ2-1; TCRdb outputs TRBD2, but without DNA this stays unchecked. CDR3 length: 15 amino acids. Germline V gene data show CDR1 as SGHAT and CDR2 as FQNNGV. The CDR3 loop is CASSFLAGVYNEQFF.

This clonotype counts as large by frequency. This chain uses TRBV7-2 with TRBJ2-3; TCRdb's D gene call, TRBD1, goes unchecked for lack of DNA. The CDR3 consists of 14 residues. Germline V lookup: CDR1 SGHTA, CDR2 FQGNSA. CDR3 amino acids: CASSLNGGPDTQYF.

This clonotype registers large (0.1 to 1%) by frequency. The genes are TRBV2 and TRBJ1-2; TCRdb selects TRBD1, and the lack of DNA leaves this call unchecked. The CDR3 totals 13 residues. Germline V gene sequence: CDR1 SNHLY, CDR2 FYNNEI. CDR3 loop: CASSGTAILGYTF.

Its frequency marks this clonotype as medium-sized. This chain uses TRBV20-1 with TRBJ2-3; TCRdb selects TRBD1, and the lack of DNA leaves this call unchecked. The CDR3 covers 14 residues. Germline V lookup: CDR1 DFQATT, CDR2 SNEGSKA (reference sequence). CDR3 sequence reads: CSAGTGRSTDTQYF.